The clone carrying this T cell receptor (beta chain) came up once. This sample was taken from a study of blood T cell repertoires in COVID-19. The germline CDR1 and CDR2 sequences are SGDLS and YYNGEE. This CDR3 is 15 amino acids long. The junction had 2 bases not matched to a gene; V was cut back by 0 bases and J by 1 base. Sequencing used immunoSEQ multiplex PCR; TCRdb keeps in-frame clones, though not all of them. The sample shows approximately 170,000 clones, around 85% of them seen only once. Specimen: peripheral blood. This clonotype originated in a man aged 80 or over with COVID-19, enrolled during active disease. The chain is built from TRBV9 and TRBJ2-3; the match to TRBD1 covers 7 bases. The CDR3 nucleotides read TGTGCCAGCAGCGTAGAAGGGGGCGGCACAGATACGCAGTATTTT. Translating it yields CASSVEGGGTDTQYF.